Below, 22 T cell receptor beta chains from the same sample are listed, as sequenced in a study of T cells in localized non-small cell lung cancer. The repertoire was sequenced with immunoSEQ multiplex PCR; TCRdb's copy has only in-frame clones and lacks some. The sample yields fewer than 20,000 clones, around four fifths seen once. The material was peripheral blood, obtained before any cancer treatment. These receptor sequences come from a male donor aged 60 or over with stage III lung adenocarcinoma.

The J gene is TRBJ2-5, the V gene TRBV27; the D gene could be TRBD1 or TRBD2 (5 bases each). Trimming cost V 8 bases and J 3 bases, with 13 bases left between them. Germline CDR1 MNHEY, CDR2 SMNVEV (reference sequence). The CDR3 contains 13 residues. CDR3 sequence: CASCRDGEETQYF. CDR3 bases: TGTGCCAGCTGTAGGGACGGAGAAGAGACCCAGTACTTC.

The gene calls are TRBV6-5 and TRBJ2-7; D is ambiguous. Germline V CDR1 and CDR2: MNHEY, SVGAGI. The germline V and J ends were trimmed by 0 bases and 1 base, with 13 bases remaining between them. CDR3 length: 16 residues. The CDR3: CASSYSHSGRSYEQYF. The CDR3, as DNA: TGTGCCAGCAGTTACTCCCATTCGGGTAGATCCTACGAGCAGTACTTC.

This chain uses TRBV7-8 with TRBJ2-1; 9 nucleotides line up with TRBD1. There are 16 residues in the CDR3. V lost 0 bases and J lost 12; bases outside the gene matches: 12. Per germline, CDR1 SGHVS and CDR2 FQNEAQ. CDR3: CASSLAKGQGTQGQFF. CDR3 nucleotides: TGTGCCAGCAGCTTAGCGAAGGGACAGGGTACCCAAGGGCAGTTCTTC.

The chain recombines TRBV5-1 with TRBJ2-1; the match to TRBD1 covers 8 bases. J lost 6 bases, V lost 2 bases, and 4 bases had no gene match. From germline, CDR1 is SGHRS and CDR2 YFSETQ. The CDR3 is 14 amino acids. DNA for the CDR3: TGCGCCAGCAGCTTTGGGACAGGCCTCAATGAGCAGTTCTTC. Its translation: CASSFGTGLNEQFF.

The chain couples TRBV11-1 to TRBJ1-1; D unresolved. The CDR3 loop spans 14 amino acids. Germline CDR1 reads SGHAT; CDR2 reads FQDESV (reference sequence). With 1 base removed from V and 0 bases from J, the gap between germline ends came to 6 bases. The CDR3 sequence: CASSLVFLNTEAFF. As DNA, the CDR3 is TGTGCCAGCAGCTTAGTCTTCCTGAACACTGAAGCTTTCTTT.

The genes are TRBV5-1 and TRBJ2-3; no reliable D call. The germline V gene has CDR1 SGHRS and CDR2 YFSETQ. Trimming pared 1 base from V and 2 bases from J, leaving 11 bases between. The length of the CDR3 is 15 residues. The CDR3 DNA is TGCGCCAGCAGCTTGAATACGGAATACACAGATACGCAGTATTTT. Protein: CASSLNTEYTDTQYF.

This chain links TRBV5-1 with TRBJ1-3, with D unclear. V lost 0 bases and J lost 4, with 2 bases in between. The CDR3 spans 12 residues. Germline V gives CDR1 SGHRS, CDR2 YFSETQ. The CDR3 loop reads CASSLEGNTIYF. The CDR3 DNA is TGCGCCAGCAGCTTGGAAGGAAACACCATATATTTT. The whole variable domain, filled in from reference TRBV5-1 and TRBJ1-3, reads KAGVTQTPRYLIKTRGQQVTLSCSPISGHRSVSWYQQTPGQGLQFLFEYFSETQRNKGNFPGRFSGRQFSNSRSEMNVSTLELGDSALYLCASSLEGNTIYFGEGSWLTVV.

The V gene is TRBV19, the J gene TRBJ2-5, with a tentative D call TRBD1 (6 bases). The ends were cut back, 6 bases at V and 5 bases at J, with 13 bases in the middle. Per the germline V gene, CDR1 is LNHDA and CDR2 is SQIVND (reference sequence). The length of the CDR3 is 13 residues. As DNA, the CDR3 is TGTGCCAGTAGCTCGGACAGTCGGGAGACCCAGTACTTC. Amino acid sequence: CASSSDSRETQYF.

With respect to this clone: Mismatch with germline at one junction end may stem from a read error. V gene TRBV2 combines with J gene TRBJ1-1; 7 bases align to TRBD1. In germline, CDR1 is SNHLY, CDR2 FYNNEI. The CDR3 spans 12 residues. The CDR3 DNA sequence: TGTGCCAGCAGTGAAGCGCGACAGGGCCCACATTTT. This sequence encodes CASSEARQGPHF.

This clone has just a few counts. V is TRBV2 and J is TRBJ2-1; TRBD2 agrees at 13 bases. Germline lookup yields CDR1 SNHLY and CDR2 FYNNEI. With 5 bases clipped from V and 4 bases from J, the junction kept 8 bases outside the gene matches. The CDR3 sequence is 17 residues long. The CDR3 spells CASSYSGTSGVYNEQFF. Written as DNA, the CDR3 is TGTGCCAGCAGTTACTCCGGGACTAGCGGGGTTTACAATGAGCAGTTCTTC.

The V call is TRBV30, the J call TRBJ2-5; possible D gene TRBD1, 8 bases. V dropped 1 base and J dropped 11 bases, with 20 bases sitting between them. The CDR3 is made up of 14 amino acids. Germline values: CDR1 GTSNPN, CDR2 SVGIG (reference sequence). As DNA, the CDR3 is TGTGCCTGGAGTGGGGGAGGGGGGACAGGTGGGCAGTACTTC. Protein product: CAWSGGGGTGGQYF.

The table lists this clone with a count of one. In DNA form, the CDR3 reads TGTGCCAGTAGTATCTGGGAGACGGGGGGCTACACCTTC. Residues: CASSIWETGGYTF. The rearrangement joins TRBV19 to TRBJ1-2; D gene ambiguous. V dropped 3 bases and J dropped 8 bases, with 13 bases sitting between them. Looked up from germline, CDR1 is LNHDA and CDR2 is SQIVND (reference sequence). The CDR3 loop spans 13 amino acids.

The chain is built from TRBV11-2 and TRBJ1-1, with D tentatively TRBD1 (6 bases). This CDR3 is 14 amino acids long. V lost 3 bases, J lost 1 base, and 9 bases lay in between. Germline V gene lookup returns CDR1 SGHAT and CDR2 FQNNGV. CDR3 in DNA: TGTGCCAGCAGCTTTCAGGGGAGGAACACTGAAGCTTTCTTT. The encoded protein is CASSFQGRNTEAFF.

This sequence joins TRBV10-3 and TRBJ2-5; tentative D call: TRBD2 (6 bases). The CDR3 loop spans 17 amino acids. The V end was cut by 4 bases, the J end by 10 bases, with 28 bases between. The germline gives CDR1 ENHRY, CDR2 SYGVKD. The CDR3 coding sequence is TGTGCCATCAGTGGAAACAGGCCCTCCTATGGAGAGGGAGGCCAGTACTTC. Translation gives CAISGNRPSYGEGGQYF.

This clone turned up a few times. The rearrangement uses TRBV19 and TRBJ1-4; D remains ambiguous. The germline V gene encodes CDR1 LNHDA and CDR2 SQIVND (reference sequence). The CDR3 runs 17 residues. V was trimmed by 6 bases and J by 6 bases, leaving 23 bases between them. The CDR3 DNA is TGTGCCAGTAGCCTAGGGCGGCCCCGGAGATCGGATGAAAAACTGTTTTTT. It yields the protein CASSLGRPRRSDEKLFF.

This chain links TRBV19 with TRBJ2-1; D gene uncertain. From germline, CDR1 is LNHDA and CDR2 SQIVND (reference sequence). This CDR3 comprises 16 residues. The V gene lost 4 bases and the J gene lost 0 bases, with 13 bases spanning the gap. CDR3 sequence (DNA): TGTGCCAGTAGTACCCCGGACCGCTTCTCCTACAATGAGCAGTTCTTC. Amino acids: CASSTPDRFSYNEQFF.

V is TRBV10-3 and J is TRBJ1-2; possibly TRBD1 for D (5 bases). V shed 2 bases and J shed 4 bases, with 8 bases lying between them. The CDR3 has 13 amino acids. The V gene's germline CDR1 is ENHRY and CDR2 SYGVKD. The CDR3, as DNA: TGTGCCATCAGTGAGGGGGGAAGCTATGGCTACACCTTC. Translating gives CAISEGGSYGYTF.

A single count supports this clone. The chain combines TRBV6-6 with TRBJ1-1; D not certain. This CDR3 spans 13 amino acids. The V and J ends lost 4 bases and 0 bases respectively, with 6 bases between them. Germline assignment: CDR1 MNHNY and CDR2 SVGAGI (reference sequence). CDR3 nucleotide sequence: TGTGCCAGCAGTTCCCCCGTGAACACTGAAGCTTTCTTT. This sequence encodes CASSSPVNTEAFF.

The rearrangement uses TRBV7-3 and TRBJ2-7; 8 positions match TRBD2. The CDR3 totals 15 residues. The junction had 10 bases not matched to a gene; V was cut back by 4 bases and J by 5 bases. Germline CDR1 SGHTA, CDR2 FQGTGA. CDR3 DNA sequence: TGTGCCAGCAGCTCATCCGGGACTAGAAGGGACGAGCAGTACTTC. This sequence encodes CASSSSGTRRDEQYF.

This sequence joins TRBV6-6 and TRBJ1-4; weak D call: TRBD1 (5 bases). V lost 5 bases, J lost 8 bases, and 9 bases lay in between. The CDR3 runs to 12 residues. CDR1 and CDR2 from the germline V gene are MNHNY and SVGAGI (reference sequence). Here the CDR3 DNA reads TGTGCCAGCAGTCTACAGGAGGAAAAACTGTTTTTT. Residues: CASSLQEEKLFF.

The chain combines TRBV19 with TRBJ1-1, with 7 positions matching TRBD1. With V trimmed by 5 bases and J by 6 bases, 3 bases remained unmatched. Germline values: CDR1 LNHDA, CDR2 SQIVND (reference sequence). CDR3 length: 12 amino acids. CDR3 nucleotide sequence: TGTGCCAGTAGTCCACAGGGGTCTGAAGCTTTCTTT. This gives the protein CASSPQGSEAFF.

The chain uses TRBV2 and TRBJ1-4; no definite D call. V was trimmed by 7 bases and J by 8 bases, leaving 11 bases between them. From germline, CDR1 is SNHLY and CDR2 FYNNEI. The length of the CDR3 is 12 residues. CDR3 in amino acids: CASTQREEKLFF. The CDR3 bases are TGTGCCAGCACCCAAAGGGAGGAAAAACTGTTTTTT.